The clone carrying this T cell receptor beta chain was detected many times. Its specificity is not known. This record belongs to a study of beta chain features in type 1 diabetes. Study overall: Healthy donors resembled patients in age, gender and cell yields. Notes on the study in general: Researchers cautioned that cDNA sequencing could over-represent cells with high TCR expression. Within each of all four CD4+ subsets, Type 1 diabetes patients had TCRB CDR3s that were moderately but significantly shorter.

Germline CDR1 and CDR2: SEHNR and FQNEAQ (reference sequence). Trimming at V came to 5 bases and at J to 6 bases, leaving 5 bases not matched to a gene. This CDR3 spans 14 amino acids. Every bit of the isolated RNA underwent reverse transcription, so sequencing read expressed TCRB transcripts. The study sequenced naive, central memory and regulatory T cell samples to an average of around 3.5 million reads. Repertoires were generated with immunoSEQ multiplex PCR, while TCRdb's copy carries only in-frame clones and drops some. This sample has approximately 150,000 clones, with roughly an eighth found just once.

Sequencing was carried out using central memory CD4+ T cells from blood. This receptor was taken from a man aged 18 to 35 with type 1 diabetes. The chain employs TRBV7-9 and TRBJ2-2; TRBD2 matches at 8 bases. CDR3 loop: CASSPPGLAGELFF. CDR3 sequence (DNA): TGTGCCAGCAGCCCACCGGGACTAGCCGGGGAGCTGTTTTTT.